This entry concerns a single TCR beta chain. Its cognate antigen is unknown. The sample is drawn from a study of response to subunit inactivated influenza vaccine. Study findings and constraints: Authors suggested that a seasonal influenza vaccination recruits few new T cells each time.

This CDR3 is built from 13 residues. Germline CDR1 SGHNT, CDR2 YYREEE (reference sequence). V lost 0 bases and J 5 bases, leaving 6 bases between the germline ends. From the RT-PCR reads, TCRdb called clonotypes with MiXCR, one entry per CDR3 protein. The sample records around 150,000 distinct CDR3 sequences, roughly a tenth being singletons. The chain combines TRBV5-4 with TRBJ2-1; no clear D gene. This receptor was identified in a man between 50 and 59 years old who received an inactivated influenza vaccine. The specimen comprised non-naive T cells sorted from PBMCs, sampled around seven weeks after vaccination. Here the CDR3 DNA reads TGTGCCAGCAGCTTGGAATGGGACAATGAGCAGTTCTTC. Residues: CASSLEWDNEQFF.